One sample yielded the 9 T cell receptor beta chains listed below, sequenced in a study of human T cells and chemical hapten exposure. Time point specified: patch test 1, 2 weeks after DPC sensitization. Treatment specified: therapeutic diphenylcyclopropenone sensitization with weekly scalp DPC. From the RACE reads, TCRdb called clonotypes with MiXCR, one entry per CDR3 protein. The data hold approximately 74,000 distinct CDR3 sequences, with about 32% observed a single time. The material was whole blood, obtained in connection with sensitization to the hapten diphenylcyclopropenone (DPC). These receptor sequences come from a man aged 35 to 55 with alopecia areata. Some clones in this sample may be carry-over from other donors' samples.

The rearrangement uses TRBV4-1 and TRBJ1-2; D unclear. In germline, CDR1 is MGHRA, CDR2 YSYEKL. V lost 4 bases to trimming and J lost 4 bases, with 19 bases between them. The CDR3 is 16 residues long. CDR3 DNA: TGCGCCAGCAGCCTATCCGAAGGGCGAAATAGCTATGGCTACACCTTC. Translating gives CASSLSEGRNSYGYTF.

The genes are TRBV28 and TRBJ2-7; no reliable D call. CDR1 and CDR2 from the germline V gene are MDHEN and SYDVKM. Trimming cost V 5 bases and J 5 bases, with 7 bases left between them. The CDR3 spans 11 residues. The CDR3 region is CASSTWNEQYF. The DNA for the CDR3 is TGTGCCAGCAGTACCTGGAACGAGCAGTACTTC. The full variable domain, rest sourced from reference TRBV28 and TRBJ2-7, is DVKVTQSSRYLVKRTGEKVFLECVQDMDHENMFWYRQDPGLGLRLIYFSYDVKMKEKGDIPEGYSVSREKKERFSLILESASTNQTSMYLCASSTWNEQYFGPGTRLTVT.

The chain couples TRBV11-2 to TRBJ2-6; D remains unclear. In germline, CDR1 is SGHAT, CDR2 FQNNGV. The CDR3 length is 13 residues. V lost 6 bases to trimming and J lost 3 bases, with 6 bases between them. In DNA form, the CDR3 reads TGTGCCAGCAGAAGTTATGGGGCCAACGTCCTGACTTTC. Protein sequence: CASRSYGANVLTF.

This clonotype was recorded a few times. This rearrangement joins TRBV6-1 to TRBJ2-7; D not certain. CDR3 length: 12 amino acids. From germline, CDR1 is MNHNS and CDR2 SASEGT. V was trimmed by 6 bases and J by 2 bases, leaving 8 bases between them. This CDR3 is CASRRETYEQYF. The DNA for the CDR3 is TGTGCCAGCAGAAGGGAAACCTACGAGCAGTACTTC.

V usage is TRBV28 and J usage is TRBJ2-7; TRBD2 matches at 11 bases. This CDR3 region has 13 residues. Germline V gene sequence: CDR1 MDHEN, CDR2 SYDVKM. The trim removed 9 bases at V and 5 bases at J, leaving 6 bases unmatched. The CDR3 DNA reads TGTGCCAGTCGACTAGCGGGGTTCCACGAGCAGTACTTC. Translation gives CASRLAGFHEQYF.

In its sample, this clonotype was seen a few times. The chain uses TRBV20-1 and TRBJ2-1; 10 bases are shared with TRBD2. Germline CDR1 and CDR2: DFQATT and SNEGSKA (reference sequence). The CDR3 runs to 15 residues. The J segment lost 7 bases and the V segment lost 5 bases, leaving 11 bases of the junction unmatched. In DNA form, the CDR3 reads TGCAGTGCTTCACCCAGCGGGAGGGTCGGAAATGAGCAGTTCTTC. It yields the protein CSASPSGRVGNEQFF.

This chain links TRBV2 with TRBJ1-1; tentative D call: TRBD1 (6 bases). CDR3 length equals 14 residues. Germline CDR1 and CDR2: SNHLY and FYNNEI. The V gene lost 6 bases and the J gene lost 8 bases, with 19 bases spanning the gap. In DNA form, the CDR3 reads TGTGCCAGCAGCCCGGACAGCCTGGGCATCGAAGCTTTCTTT. Translated: CASSPDSLGIEAFF.

In the case of this clonotype: Relative to the germline gene, one junction end is altered; a read error may explain this. The V gene is TRBV10-3, the J gene TRBJ1-1; maybe TRBD1 (5 bases). The CDR3 has 16 amino acids. Germline lookup yields CDR1 ENHRY and CDR2 SYGVKD. CDR3 loop: CAISELPDSLNTETFF. For the CDR3, the DNA is TGTGCCATCAGTGAACTTCCTGACAGTTTGAACACTGAAACTTTCTTT.

This sequence joins TRBV11-1 and TRBJ1-1, with TRBD1 identical over 8 bases. The ends lost 5 bases at V and 1 base at J; junction bases unmatched: 9. Per germline, CDR1 SGHAT and CDR2 FQDESV (reference sequence). The CDR3 extends over 16 amino acids. The CDR3 DNA reads TGTGCCAGCAGCCGGGGACAGGCCAGTGGGAACACTGAAGCTTTCTTT. Translation: CASSRGQASGNTEAFF.